This TCR beta chain was captured in a study of CDR3 diversity in severe acne. TCRdb reprocessed the PCR reads via MiXCR and lists one record per CDR3 protein. Of roughly 100,000 distinct CDR3 sequences listed, 45% to 60% are singletons. Germline CDR1 is DFQATT and CDR2 is SNEGSKA (reference sequence). Between the trimmed V and J ends, which lost 0 bases and 4 bases, there was a span of 6 bases. The CDR3 covers 13 residues. By its share, this clonotype is medium-sized. The sequence was collected from a male donor with acne. The specimen was blood. V is TRBV20-1 and J is TRBJ2-2; the D is unclear. The CDR3, as DNA: TGCAGTGCTAGAGACAGTTTCACCGGGGAGCTGTTTTTT. This sequence encodes CSARDSFTGELFF.